This T cell receptor beta chain was obtained from a study of vaccination and CD4 T cells after COVID-19 (dated 2022 in TCRdb). Notes on the research overall: SARS-CoV-2 positivity had been established in the convalescent patients by nasal swab PCR, and mild disease was recorded in nine or ten of these patients and severe disease in one. In the convalescent cohort there were six males and four females, among whom were two Hispanic individuals, seven Caucasians, two Asians and one multiracial person. Participants received two doses of either the Pfizer-BioNTech BNT162b2 vaccine (n=8) or the Moderna mRNA-1273 vaccine (n=2). Post-COVID blood samples from convalescent patients were collected a median of roughly 100 days after diagnosis, with a range of 35 to 161 days. Post-vaccine blood samples were collected a median of about 72 days after the second vaccine dose, ranging from roughly 12 to 250 days. For stimulating the cultures, overlapping spike peptide pools were used, derived from SARS-CoV-2 as well as from the common cold coronaviruses HCoV-NL63, HCoV-OC43 and HCoV-229E. As controls, cultures received a CEFX viral epitope pool (the positive control), an HIV-1 Nef peptide pool (the negative control), or no peptide at all. In 10 COVID-19 convalescent patients and 4 infection-naive healthy vaccine recipients, researchers compared the spike-specific CD4+ TCR repertoire from before mRNA vaccination with the repertoire from after.

Library construction relied on PCR. TCR sequencing of DNA from cultured CD4+ T cells used the Oncomine TCR Beta short-read assay at the Johns Hopkins FTIC core. Genomic DNA was extracted from the cultured CD4+ T cells with the QIAamp micro DNA kit. The Oncomine TCR Beta libraries from cultured CD4+ T cells were pooled using unique dual indexes and then sequenced on an Illumina iSeq 100. The authors processed their data as follows. Non-productive sequences were removed, and CDR3s that did not start with C, did not end with F or W, or were shorter than 7 amino acids were discarded. The MANAFEST web application identified antigen-specific clonotypes by comparing peptide-stimulated wells against reference wells and other culture wells. Positive clones required FDR below 0.05, an odds ratio above 5, and productive frequency above 0.1% in at least two of three replicate wells. Cross-reactive clonotypes were defined as significantly expanded in both SARS-CoV-2 spike wells and at least one common cold coronavirus spike condition. Levenshtein distances (stringdist) and unrooted phylogenetic trees (ape) in R version 3.6.1 were used to assess CDR3 homology. TCRdb reprocessing: public reads trimmed at Q25 with fastp, clones called with MiXCR, in-frame beta chains kept. For every CDR3 protein sequence, its rows merge into one entry that carries the most common genes and DNA. The V and J calls here are based on TCRdb, not the publication. The table for this sample lists around 18,000 distinct CDR3 sequences; about 56% of them were counted only once. The biggest ten clones account for 7.2% of the sample.

Beyond this particular receptor, the publication reports: Among the post-vaccine SARS-CoV-2-reactive clones in convalescent patients, a median 86.3% showed up only after vaccination, which suggests vaccine-specific priming. The study included relatively few convalescent patients and did not analyze early timepoints after natural infection. In convalescent patients, nearly all vaccine-specific clones (304 of 307) were found to be mono-reactive for SARS-CoV-2 spike rather than cross-reactive with common cold coronaviruses. The median number of SARS-CoV-2-reactive clonotypes rose from under 25 after infection to a few dozen after vaccination, but the change was not significant.

Reading from cysteine to phenylalanine, the CDR3 counts 11 amino acids. Solely the CDR3 DNA is kept, with 33 bases framed from the first base. CDR1 and CDR2 are read off the germline V gene as SGHTA and FQGNSA. Reading the label with the study, this specimen's treatment or condition is: 10-day PBMC culture with coronavirus spike peptide pools or control peptides (ViraFEST assay). The study used the ViraFEST assay, which expanded antigen-specific T cells with peptide pools and then identified expanded clonotypes by TCR sequencing. The positive SARS-CoV-2 PCR tests of the convalescent patients were dated from March to December 2020, before the Alpha, Beta and Delta variants emerged in the United States. Each well held approximately 2 million PBMCs cultured in IMDM containing around 5% human AB serum and approximately 9.6 IU/ml IL-2, with about 9.4 ug/ml peptide pools added. Half of the culture medium was replaced with fresh IL-2-containing medium on days 3 and 7. Once the cells had been in culture for less than 12 days, the EasySep CD4+ T cell isolation kit was used to isolate CD4+ T cells by negative selection. Ficoll-Paque Plus gradient centrifugation was used to isolate PBMCs from whole blood, and the isolated PBMCs were then either used fresh or cryopreserved at -140C. In general, triplicate wells were set up for every culture condition.

As to this clonotype: Its antigen is still unknown. The record has no base qualities; no much larger clone is one base away.

The source material was CD4+ T cells from blood, cultured in vitro, sampled before SARS-CoV-2 vaccination. In this chain, TRBV7-2 is recombined with TRBJ2-7, with no reliable assignment of the D segment. The sequence came from a human donor who had recovered from COVID-19. CDR3 sequence: CATSKGPEQYF. The DNA is TGTGCGACCTCTAAGGGCCCCGAGCAGTACTTC.